This is a list of T cell receptor beta chains from one sample in a study of blood T cells in healthy people across ages. TCRdb reprocessed the 5' RACE reads via MiXCR and lists one record per CDR3 protein. The table includes 850,000 to 1,000,000 distinct CDR3 sequences, 51% detected once. Sample: blood. These receptors all stem from a woman in her sixties or seventies in good health. CDR3s include the opening cysteine and the closing phenylalanine or tryptophan. Fields, in order: J gene, V gene, CDR3 protein.

TRBJ2-1	TRBV11-1	CASSLSGRRLYNEQFF
TRBJ2-7	TRBV4-1	CASSQNPAGSYEQYF
TRBJ2-2	TRBV4-3	CASSPGTGSSGELFF
TRBJ2-5	TRBV12-5	CASGQTGVETQYF
TRBJ2-6	TRBV20-1	CSASGGALRSGANVLTF
TRBJ2-1	TRBV29-1	CSVELGRPRHNEQFF
TRBJ2-5	TRBV7-9	CASSIYGQPVETQYF
TRBJ2-1	TRBV7-6	CASSPGTNRESPYNEQFF
TRBJ2-3	TRBV12-3/TRBV12-4	CASSPGTSGRWEQYF
TRBJ1-1	TRBV7-9	CASSLEGQLYTEAFF
TRBJ2-1	TRBV29-1	CSVARISYNEQFF
-	TRBV28	CASSTGREAQETQFF
TRBJ2-4	TRBV5-1	CASQDRAKNIQYF
TRBJ2-1	TRBV10-3	CAISGTSGRSGLNEQFF
TRBJ2-7	TRBV5-1	CASSLAAGTGEKTRYF
TRBJ1-2	TRBV11-1	CASSSGQRYGYTF
TRBJ2-7	TRBV20-1	CSVLPGASLGEQYF
TRBJ1-4	TRBV6-5	CASSLDRGAKLFF
TRBJ2-1	TRBV6-1	CASSAWGAPIGSYNEQFF
TRBJ1-2	TRBV6-5	CASSYSNPSAYGYTF
TRBJ1-2	TRBV7-2	CASSSGSRFGYTF
TRBJ2-7	TRBV6-6	CASSKGEYEQYF
TRBJ2-7	TRBV29-1	CSASETAEQYF
TRBJ1-1	TRBV20-1	CSPTAGGGTEAFF
TRBJ2-5	TRBV29-1	CSVSQAGGQTQYF
TRBJ2-1	TRBV24-1	CATSEAGTGGAHNEQFF
TRBJ2-7	TRBV6-2/TRBV6-3	CASRPDGPYEQYF
TRBJ2-1	TRBV28	CASSLLGPASNEQFF
TRBJ2-7	TRBV10-3	CAIRKSFEAYEQYF
TRBJ1-2	TRBV28	CASSFHHSGTSNYGYTF
TRBJ2-4	TRBV7-9	CASSDAGTSGDVVQYF
TRBJ2-7	TRBV28	CTSRGSPLVLSPYEQYF
TRBJ2-7	TRBV4-2	CASSQIPIRSFPEQYF
TRBJ2-1	TRBV29-1	CSVERSRDRGEQFF
TRBJ2-5	TRBV20-1	CSAREGLFAREQYF
TRBJ1-6	TRBV5-6	CASSFGPDTYNSPLHF
TRBJ2-7	TRBV5-4	CATKRESSSYEQYF
TRBJ2-5	TRBV6-2/TRBV6-3	CASSYSYRGRGQETQYF
TRBJ2-7	TRBV12-3/TRBV12-4	CASRQGINSYEQYF
TRBJ2-3	TRBV5-1	CASSGSGAGTDTQYF
TRBJ2-5	TRBV7-9	CASSGLAGGAETQYF
TRBJ1-4	TRBV4-2	CASSQAYQGQAEKLFF
TRBJ1-4	TRBV4-1	CASSQAGQLDEKLFF
TRBJ1-5	TRBV28	CASSLFSGQGNQPQHF
TRBJ2-7	TRBV6-2/TRBV6-3	CASHHLSGGSTYEQYF
TRBJ2-7	TRBV6-6	CASSSPNRGTAYEQYF
TRBJ1-6	TRBV2	CASSVGRGGKTNSPLHF
TRBJ2-7	TRBV14	CASSQGSRLAGFSYEQYF
TRBJ2-7	TRBV15	CATSRATSGGYEQYF
TRBJ2-3	TRBV7-2	CASSLRNTDTQYF
TRBJ1-2	TRBV5-6	CAGSSTPGGYTF
TRBJ2-7	TRBV12-3/TRBV12-4	CASRLAGGTHEQYF
TRBJ1-5	TRBV20-1	CSAREQTGGTQPQHF
TRBJ2-2	TRBV6-5	CASSIQEANTGELFF
TRBJ2-7	TRBV18	CTSSGTGTSSYEQYF